The clone carrying this T cell receptor (beta chain) has more than one count but fewer than ten. Trimming left V 1 base short and J 8 bases short, with 11 bases between. This CDR3 spans 13 amino acids. The germline gives CDR1 MGHDK, CDR2 SYGVNS. Data came from immunoSEQ multiplex PCR; TCRdb stores just in-frame clones and leaves some out. The sample consists of about 2.4 million clones, more than 80% of them appearing once. The sample originates from a study of shared clonotypes between healthy human individuals. Each donor was a Caucasian adult residing in Nashville, Tennessee. Sequencing was carried out using naive CD4+ T cells sorted from blood. Documented subset: CD45RA+ positively selected. The source of this sequence is a man aged 18 to 35 in good health. The V gene is TRBV25-1, the J gene TRBJ1-2; D remains unclear. In nucleotides, the CDR3 is TGTGCCAGCAGTGAATCGGACGTCTCGGGCTACACCTTC. It encodes CASSESDVSGYTF.